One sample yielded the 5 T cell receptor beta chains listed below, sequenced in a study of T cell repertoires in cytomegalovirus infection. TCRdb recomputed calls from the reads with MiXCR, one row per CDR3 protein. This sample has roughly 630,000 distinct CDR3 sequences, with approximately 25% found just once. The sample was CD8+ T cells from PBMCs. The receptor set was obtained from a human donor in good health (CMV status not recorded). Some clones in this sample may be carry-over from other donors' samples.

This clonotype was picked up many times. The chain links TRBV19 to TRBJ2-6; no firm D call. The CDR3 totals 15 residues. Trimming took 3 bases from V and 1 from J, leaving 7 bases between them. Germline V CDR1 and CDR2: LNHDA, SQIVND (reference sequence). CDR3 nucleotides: TGTGCCAGTAGTATCTGGGGATCTGGGGCCAACGTCCTGACTTTC. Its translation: CASSIWGSGANVLTF.

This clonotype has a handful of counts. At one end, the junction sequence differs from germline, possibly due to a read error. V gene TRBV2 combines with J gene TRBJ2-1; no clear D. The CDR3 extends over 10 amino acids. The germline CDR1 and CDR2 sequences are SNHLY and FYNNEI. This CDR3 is CASSTAVRAF. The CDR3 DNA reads TGTGCCAGCAGTACCGCCGTTCGGGCCTTC.

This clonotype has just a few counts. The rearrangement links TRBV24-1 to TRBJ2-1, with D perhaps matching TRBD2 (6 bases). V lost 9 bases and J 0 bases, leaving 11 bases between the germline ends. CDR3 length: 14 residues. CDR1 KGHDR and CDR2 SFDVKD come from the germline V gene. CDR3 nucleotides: TGTGCCACCCAAGACGGGAGCTCCTACAATGAGCAGTTCTTC. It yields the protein CATQDGSSYNEQFF.

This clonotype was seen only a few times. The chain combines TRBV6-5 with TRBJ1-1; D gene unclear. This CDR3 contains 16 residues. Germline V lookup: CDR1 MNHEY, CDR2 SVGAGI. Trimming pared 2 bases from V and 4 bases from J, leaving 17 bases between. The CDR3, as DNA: TGTGCCAGCAGTTACGCCCACCGGCCGGGGAGCACTGAAGCTTTCTTT. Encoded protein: CASSYAHRPGSTEAFF.

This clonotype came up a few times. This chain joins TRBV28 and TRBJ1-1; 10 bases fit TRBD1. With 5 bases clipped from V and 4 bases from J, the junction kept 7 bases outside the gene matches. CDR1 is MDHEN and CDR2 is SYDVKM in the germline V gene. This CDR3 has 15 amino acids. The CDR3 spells CASSQWTGGGTEAFF. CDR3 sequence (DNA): TGTGCCAGCAGTCAATGGACAGGGGGAGGCACTGAAGCTTTCTTT. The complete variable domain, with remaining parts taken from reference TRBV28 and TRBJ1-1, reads DVKVTQSSRYLVKRTGEKVFLECVQDMDHENMFWYRQDPGLGLRLIYFSYDVKMKEKGDIPEGYSVSREKKERFSLILESASTNQTSMYLCASSQWTGGGTEAFFGQGTRLTVV.